In this sample, the clone carrying this T cell receptor (beta chain) turned up many times. Its antigen is unidentified. MiXCR, applied by TCRdb to the reads, yields one record per CDR3 protein. The sample lists over 100,000 distinct CDR3 sequences, 10% occurring once. The V segment lost 4 bases and the J segment 8 bases; nucleotides outside the gene matches: 5. The CDR3 totals 15 residues. Germline V CDR1 and CDR2: SGHNT, YYREEE (reference sequence). This specimen comes from a study of T cell repertoires in cytomegalovirus infection. The sample comprised PBMCs, sequenced either directly or after in vitro stimulation (not recorded which). This chain uses TRBV5-4 with TRBJ2-1, with 14 bases aligning to TRBD2. This TCR was sampled from a human donor in good health (CMV status not recorded). Some clones in this sample may be carry-over from other donors' samples. CDR3 nucleotide sequence: TGTGCCAGCAGCCCGAGACTAGCGGGAGGGCATGAGCAGTTCTTC. This translates into CASSPRLAGGHEQFF. The whole variable domain, filled in from reference TRBV5-4 and TRBJ2-1, reads ETGVTQSPTHLIKTRGQQVTLRCSSQSGHNTVSWYQQALGQGPQFIFQYYREEENGRGNFPPRFSGLQFPNYSSELNVNALELDDSALYLCASSPRLAGGHEQFFGPGTRLTVL.